This TCR beta chain was found in a study of radiotherapy plus CTLA-4 blockade in lung cancer. Study-wide context: Patients showed objective responses in roughly 18% of cases and disease control in about 30%. The study, taken as a whole, reports: Among blood TCR repertoires after radiotherapy plus ipilimumab, tumor-derived clones expanded. Dynamics of early blood T cell clones, together with interferon-beta, were reportedly the best predictors of response.

Focal radiation and CTLA-4 blockade (ipilimumab) were tested in chemo-refractory metastatic non-small-cell lung cancer patients. Notes on this clone: The antigen remains unidentified.

Per the germline V gene, CDR1 is SGHTA and CDR2 is FQGNSA. Trimming pared 2 bases from V and 4 bases from J, leaving 17 bases between. The CDR3 is 16 residues long. Repertoires were generated with immunoSEQ multiplex PCR, while TCRdb's copy carries only in-frame clones and drops some. The sample consists of around 38,000 clones, approximately 86% of them appearing once. The clonotype comes from a human donor with non-small cell lung cancer whose response to radiotherapy plus ipilimumab could not be evaluated. The chain is built from TRBV7-2 and TRBJ1-1; possibly TRBD1 for D (6 bases). Sequencing used peripheral blood, obtained from a patient treated with radiotherapy plus ipilimumab. In DNA form, the CDR3 reads TGTGCCAGCAGCTTAAGGGGACAAGCGGCCAGCACTGAAGCTTTCTTT. Protein sequence: CASSLRGQAASTEAFF.